Below, 8 T cell receptor beta chains from the same sample are listed, as sequenced in a study of regulatory T cells in long-lasting Graves disease. According to the study, TCR beta libraries were built with iRepertoire HTBI primers and CDR3-region Arm-PCR. TCRdb processed the multiplex PCR reads anew with MiXCR; each CDR3 protein has one entry. The table lists a few hundred thousand distinct CDR3 sequences, over 20% of them singletons, with over 11% in the top ten. As for time point: newly diagnosed GD, antithyroid drugs for less than 3 months. The TCR library was made from RNA extracted from PBMCs. The material sequenced was peripheral blood mononuclear cells (PBMCs), taken at new diagnosis, from a patient treated with antithyroid drugs. Source of these receptors: a female donor with Graves disease.

This clonotype was counted many times. The CDR3 DNA sequence: TGTGCCAGCAGCTACGGGGGCGTCCAGCCCCAGCATTTT. The encoded protein is CASSYGGVQPQHF. This chain joins TRBV7-2 and TRBJ1-5; D is perhaps TRBD1 (6 bases). This CDR3 region has 13 residues. Germline values: CDR1 SGHTA, CDR2 FQGNSA. Trimming cost V 4 bases and J 7 bases, with 11 bases left between them.

This clonotype was counted at least ten times. J is TRBJ2-1 and V is TRBV6-1, with D unclear. Trimming removed 8 bases from V and 6 bases from J, with 8 bases in between. CDR3 length: 11 amino acids. Germline loops: CDR1 MNHNS, CDR2 SASEGT. The CDR3 loop reads CASGLGNEQFF. For the CDR3, the DNA is TGTGCCAGCGGCCTAGGCAATGAGCAGTTCTTC.

In its sample, this clonotype was seen many times. The chain carries TRBV12-3 or TRBV12-4 and TRBJ1-4; 9 bases align to TRBD1. With V trimmed by 4 bases and J by 8 bases, 11 bases remained unmatched. The CDR3 is 16 residues long. The CDR3 is CASSSSGTGYNEKLFF. DNA for the CDR3: TGTGCCAGCAGTTCCTCCGGGACAGGGTATAACGAAAAACTGTTTTTT.

The chain joins TRBV4-1 to TRBJ1-5; D ambiguous. The V end lost 0 bases, the J end lost 1 base, and 10 bases lay between the germline ends. The CDR3 length is 16 residues. In germline, CDR1 is MGHRA, CDR2 YSYEKL. The CDR3 region has the DNA TGCGCCAGCAGCCAAGATACAGCGGGGAGCAATCAGCCCCAGCATTTT. Encoded protein: CASSQDTAGSNQPQHF.

This clonotype was seen at least ten times. A read error may account for a junction end that differs from germline. The V gene is TRBV10-3, the J gene TRBJ2-1; TRBD1 matches 7 bases. This CDR3 contains 14 residues. Germline CDR1 and CDR2: ENHRY and SYGVKD. For the CDR3, the DNA is TGTGCCATCAGTGAGTCGACAGGGATGGATGAACAGTTCTTC. Translation: CAISESTGMDEQFF.

This chain links TRBV7-2 with TRBJ2-7; TRBD2 agrees at 13 bases. The germline gives CDR1 SGHTA, CDR2 FQGNSA. The CDR3 runs 16 residues. Trimming removed 5 bases from V and 2 bases from J; junction bases left unmatched: 6. In nucleotides, the CDR3 is TGTGCCAGCAGCCCAAAGACTAGCGGGGGGCCCTACGAGCAGTACTTC. Translation: CASSPKTSGGPYEQYF.

The table lists this clonotype with many counts. CDR3 in DNA: TGTGCCAGCAGTCGCGGAACCTCCTACAATGAGCAGTTCTTC. This encodes CASSRGTSYNEQFF. The V and J genes are TRBV6-2 or TRBV6-3 and TRBJ2-1, with unresolved D. Germline CDR1 MNHEY, CDR2 SVGEGT. V dropped 5 bases and J dropped 0 bases, with 8 bases sitting between them. This CDR3 spans 14 amino acids.

This clonotype was detected ten times or more. The chain couples TRBV6-1 to TRBJ1-2; TRBD1 is a possible D gene (6 bases). The germline V and J ends were trimmed by 5 bases and 8 bases, with 21 bases remaining between them. This CDR3 has 15 residues. Germline loops: CDR1 MNHNS, CDR2 SASEGT. The CDR3 region has the DNA TGTGCCAGCAGTCGAGGAGTAGCGGACAGAGAGGGCTACACCTTC. The encoded protein is CASSRGVADREGYTF.